The rows below give T cell receptor beta chains drawn from one sample of a study of molecular identifiers for immune sequencing clone quantification. TCRdb fed the PCR reads into MiXCR, producing one record per CDR3 protein. The sample holds about 510,000 distinct CDR3 sequences, around 23% seen once. Sequencing was performed on naive CD8+ T cells from blood, with Jurkat cell RNA spiked in. The source is a human donor in good health. Some libraries in this study had Jurkat cell RNA spiked in. Each CDR3 is given with its conserved first and last residue. A D gene is named only where the DNA matches it firmly. Expanded clones get a size class; other rows say once, few or many, or leave the size out.

V gene: TRBV4-3; D gene: TRBD1; clone size: .; J gene: TRBJ2-1; CDR3 length: 16; CDR3 DNA: TGCGCCAGCAGCCAAGCCGGGACAGGGCTCTACAATGAGCAGTTCTTC; CDR3 protein: CASSQAGTGLYNEQFF
V gene: TRBV5-3; D gene: TRBD1; clone size: .; J gene: TRBJ1-1; CDR3 length: 14; CDR3 DNA: TGTGCCAGCAGCAAGACAGGGGCGGACACTGAAGCTTTCTTT; CDR3 protein: CASSKTGADTEAFF
V gene: TRBV7-9; D gene: .; clone size: .; J gene: TRBJ2-7; CDR3 length: 16; CDR3 DNA: TGTGCCAGCAGCTTTAGTTATGGGTTTGAAACCTACGAGCAGTACTTC; CDR3 protein: CASSFSYGFETYEQYF
V gene: TRBV20-1; D gene: .; clone size: .; J gene: TRBJ2-1; CDR3 length: 12; CDR3 DNA: TGCAGTGCCTGGGGGGCCGGAAATGAGCAGTTCTTC; CDR3 protein: CSAWGAGNEQFF
V gene: TRBV19; D gene: .; clone size: .; J gene: TRBJ2-4; CDR3 length: 12; CDR3 DNA: TGTGCCAGTACCCTGGACGGATTAAGGCAGAACTTC; CDR3 protein: CASTLDGLRQNF
V gene: TRBV25-1; D gene: .; clone size: .; J gene: TRBJ2-4; CDR3 length: 13; CDR3 DNA: TGTGCCAGCAGTGAACTAGGTGGGGACATTCAGTACTTC; CDR3 protein: CASSELGGDIQYF
V gene: TRBV19; D gene: TRBD1; clone size: few; J gene: TRBJ1-4; CDR3 length: 15; CDR3 DNA: TGTGCCAGTAGTATACCAGGGGGCACTAATGAAAAACTGTTTTTT; CDR3 protein: CASSIPGGTNEKLFF
V gene: TRBV6-6; D gene: TRBD2; clone size: .; J gene: TRBJ2-1; CDR3 length: 13; CDR3 DNA: TGTGCCAGCAGTTATAGCGGGAGCGATGAGCAGTTCTTC; CDR3 protein: CASSYSGSDEQFF
V gene: TRBV30; D gene: TRBD1; clone size: few; J gene: TRBJ1-4; CDR3 length: 17; CDR3 DNA: TGTGCCTGGACGGGGACAGGGGGCGCTGGAACTAATGAAAAACTGTTTTTT; CDR3 protein: CAWTGTGGAGTNEKLFF
V gene: TRBV5-3; D gene: .; clone size: once; J gene: TRBJ2-5; CDR3 length: 14; CDR3 DNA: TGTGCCAGCAGCTCGGAGAACAGGGAAGAGACCCAGTACTTC; CDR3 protein: CASSSENREETQYF
V gene: TRBV12-3/TRBV12-4; D gene: TRBD2; clone size: .; J gene: TRBJ2-5; CDR3 length: 15; CDR3 DNA: TGTGCCAGCGGAGAAGTAGCGGGGGCCCAAGAGACCCAGTACTTC; CDR3 protein: CASGEVAGAQETQYF
V gene: TRBV4-3; D gene: TRBD1; clone size: many; J gene: TRBJ2-5; CDR3 length: 15; CDR3 DNA: TGCGCCAGCAGCCAGAGGGACAGTCCAGAAGAGACCCAGTACTTC; CDR3 protein: CASSQRDSPEETQYF
V gene: TRBV6-5; D gene: TRBD2; clone size: many; J gene: TRBJ2-3; CDR3 length: 16; CDR3 DNA: TGTGCCAGCAGTGGCGGACTAGCGGGACGCACAGATACGCAGTATTTT; CDR3 protein: CASSGGLAGRTDTQYF
V gene: TRBV7-9; D gene: .; clone size: .; J gene: TRBJ2-3; CDR3 length: 16; CDR3 DNA: TGTGCCAGCAGCCCCTCAAGCAGCCAGGACACAGATACGCAGTATTTT; CDR3 protein: CASSPSSSQDTDTQYF
V gene: TRBV6-5; D gene: TRBD2; clone size: many; J gene: TRBJ2-1; CDR3 length: 14; CDR3 DNA: TGTGCCAGTAATCACGGGGGGGGCCGCGATGAGCAGTTCTTC; CDR3 protein: CASNHGGGRDEQFF
V gene: TRBV3-1; D gene: .; clone size: few; J gene: TRBJ2-3; CDR3 length: 17; CDR3 DNA: TGTGCCAGCAGTCCTAACCTGGCGGGAACTAGCACAGATACGCAGTATTTT; CDR3 protein: CASSPNLAGTSTDTQYF
V gene: TRBV28; D gene: .; clone size: many; J gene: TRBJ1-1; CDR3 length: 15; CDR3 DNA: TGTGCCAGCACGCCAACGCACAGGATGAACACTGAAGCTTTCTTT; CDR3 protein: CASTPTHRMNTEAFF
V gene: TRBV4-3; D gene: .; clone size: many; J gene: TRBJ2-3; CDR3 length: 16; CDR3 DNA: TGCGCCAGCAGCCAAATCAGCGGCACGAGCACAGATACGCAGTATTTT; CDR3 protein: CASSQISGTSTDTQYF
V gene: TRBV14; D gene: .; clone size: .; J gene: TRBJ1-2; CDR3 length: 13; CDR3 DNA: TGTGCCAGCAGCCAATGGGGTGCTACGGGCTACACCTTC; CDR3 protein: CASSQWGATGYTF